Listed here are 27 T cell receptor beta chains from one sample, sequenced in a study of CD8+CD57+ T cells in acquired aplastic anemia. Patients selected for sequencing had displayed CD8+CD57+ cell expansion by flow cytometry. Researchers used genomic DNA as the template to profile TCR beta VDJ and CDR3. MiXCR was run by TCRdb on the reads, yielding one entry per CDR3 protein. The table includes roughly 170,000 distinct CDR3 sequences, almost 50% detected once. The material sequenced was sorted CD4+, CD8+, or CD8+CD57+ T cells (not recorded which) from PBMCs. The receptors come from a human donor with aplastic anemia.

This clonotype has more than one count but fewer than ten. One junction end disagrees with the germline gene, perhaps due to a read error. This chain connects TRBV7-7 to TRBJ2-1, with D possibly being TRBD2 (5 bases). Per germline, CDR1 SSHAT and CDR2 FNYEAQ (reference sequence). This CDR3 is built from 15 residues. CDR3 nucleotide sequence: TGTGCTAGCAGCTTAGGACTGGACTCCTACAATGAGCAGTTCTTC. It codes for CASSLGLDSYNEQFF. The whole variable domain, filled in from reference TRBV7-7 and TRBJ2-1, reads GAGVSQSPRYKVTKRGQDVTLRCDPISSHATLYWYQQALGQGPEFLTYFNYEAQPDKSGLPSDRFSAERPEGSISTLTIQRTEQRDSAMYRCASSLGLDSYNEQFFGPGTRLTVL.

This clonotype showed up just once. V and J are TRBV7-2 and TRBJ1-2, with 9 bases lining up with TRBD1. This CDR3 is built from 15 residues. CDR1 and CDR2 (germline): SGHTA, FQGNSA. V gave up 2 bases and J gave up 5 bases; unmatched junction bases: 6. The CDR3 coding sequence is TGTGCCAGCAGCTTAAATACAGGGACAGGGTATGGCTACACCTTC. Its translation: CASSLNTGTGYGYTF.

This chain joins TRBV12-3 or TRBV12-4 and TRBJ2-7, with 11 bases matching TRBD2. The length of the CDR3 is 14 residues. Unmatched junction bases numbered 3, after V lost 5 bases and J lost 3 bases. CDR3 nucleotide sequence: TGTGCCAGCAGTCCCGGGACTAGCGGCTACGAGCAGTACTTC. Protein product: CASSPGTSGYEQYF.

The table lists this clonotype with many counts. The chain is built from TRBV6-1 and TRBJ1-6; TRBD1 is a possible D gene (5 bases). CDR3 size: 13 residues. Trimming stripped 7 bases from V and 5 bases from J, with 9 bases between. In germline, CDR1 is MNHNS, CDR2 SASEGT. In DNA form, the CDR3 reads TGTGCCAGCATCGGGACTAATAATTCACCCCTCCACTTT. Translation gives CASIGTNNSPLHF.

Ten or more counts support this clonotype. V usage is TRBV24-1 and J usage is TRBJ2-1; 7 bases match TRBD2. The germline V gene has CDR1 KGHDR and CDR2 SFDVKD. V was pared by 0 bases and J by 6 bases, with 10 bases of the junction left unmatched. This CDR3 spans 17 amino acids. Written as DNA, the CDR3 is TGTGCCACCAGTGATTTGCTGGGCATGGCTAGCGGCAATGAGCAGTTCTTC. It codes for CATSDLLGMASGNEQFF.

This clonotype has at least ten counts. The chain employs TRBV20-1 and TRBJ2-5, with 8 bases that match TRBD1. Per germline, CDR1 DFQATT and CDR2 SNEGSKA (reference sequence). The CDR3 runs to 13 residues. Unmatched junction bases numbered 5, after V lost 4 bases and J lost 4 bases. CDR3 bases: TGCAGTGCTAAAACAGGGGGTGGAGAGACCCAGTACTTC. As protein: CSAKTGGGETQYF.

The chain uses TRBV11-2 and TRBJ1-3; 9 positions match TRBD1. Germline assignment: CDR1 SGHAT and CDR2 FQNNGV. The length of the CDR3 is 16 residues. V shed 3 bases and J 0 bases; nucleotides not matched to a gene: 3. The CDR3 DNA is TGTGCCAGCAGCTTTCCGACAGGGGGCTCTGGAAACACCATATATTTT. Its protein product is CASSFPTGGSGNTIYF.

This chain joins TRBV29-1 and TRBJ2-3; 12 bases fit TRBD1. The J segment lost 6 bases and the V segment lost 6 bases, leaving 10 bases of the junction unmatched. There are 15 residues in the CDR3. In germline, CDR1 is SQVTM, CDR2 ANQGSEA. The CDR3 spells CSVDPGQGAGDTQYF. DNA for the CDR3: TGCAGCGTCGACCCGGGACAGGGGGCGGGGGATACGCAGTATTTT.

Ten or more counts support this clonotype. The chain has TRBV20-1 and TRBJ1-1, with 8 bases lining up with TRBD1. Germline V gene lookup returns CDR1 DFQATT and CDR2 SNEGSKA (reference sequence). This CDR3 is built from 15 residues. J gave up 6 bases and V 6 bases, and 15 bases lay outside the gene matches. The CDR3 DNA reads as TGCAGTGCATCCCGGGACAGGACGGGGGGACCTGAAGCTTTCTTT. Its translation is CSASRDRTGGPEAFF.

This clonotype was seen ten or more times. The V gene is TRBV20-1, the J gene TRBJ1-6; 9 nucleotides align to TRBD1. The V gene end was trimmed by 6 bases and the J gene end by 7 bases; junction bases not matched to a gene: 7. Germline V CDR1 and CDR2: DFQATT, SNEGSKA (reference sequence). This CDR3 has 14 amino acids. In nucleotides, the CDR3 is TGCAGTGCACCCGTACAGGGGGCGAATTCACCCCTCCACTTT. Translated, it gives CSAPVQGANSPLHF.

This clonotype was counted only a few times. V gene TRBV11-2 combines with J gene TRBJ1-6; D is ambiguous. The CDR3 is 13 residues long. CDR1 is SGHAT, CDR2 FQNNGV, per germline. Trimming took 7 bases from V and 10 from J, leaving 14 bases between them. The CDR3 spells CASTPLGVSPLHF. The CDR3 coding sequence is TGTGCCAGCACCCCATTGGGAGTCTCACCCCTCCACTTT.

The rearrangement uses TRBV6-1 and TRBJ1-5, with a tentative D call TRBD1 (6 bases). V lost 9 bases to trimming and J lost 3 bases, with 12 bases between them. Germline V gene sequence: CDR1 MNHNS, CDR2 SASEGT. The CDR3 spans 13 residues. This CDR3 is CASRQVPNQPQHF. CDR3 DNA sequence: TGTGCCAGTCGACAGGTTCCCAATCAGCCCCAGCATTTT.

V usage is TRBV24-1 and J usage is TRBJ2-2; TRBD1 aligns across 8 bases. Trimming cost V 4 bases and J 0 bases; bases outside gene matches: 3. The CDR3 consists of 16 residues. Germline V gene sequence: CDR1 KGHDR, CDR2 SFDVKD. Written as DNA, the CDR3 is TGTGCCACCAGTGAGGCAGGGGGCGCGAACACCGGGGAGCTGTTTTTT. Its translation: CATSEAGGANTGELFF.

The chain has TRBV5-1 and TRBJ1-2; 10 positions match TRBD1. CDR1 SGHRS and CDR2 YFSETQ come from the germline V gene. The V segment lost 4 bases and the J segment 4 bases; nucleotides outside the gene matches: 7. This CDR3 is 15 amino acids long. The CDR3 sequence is CASSTTGGEGYGYTF. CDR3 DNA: TGCGCCAGCAGCACGACAGGGGGCGAGGGCTATGGCTACACCTTC.

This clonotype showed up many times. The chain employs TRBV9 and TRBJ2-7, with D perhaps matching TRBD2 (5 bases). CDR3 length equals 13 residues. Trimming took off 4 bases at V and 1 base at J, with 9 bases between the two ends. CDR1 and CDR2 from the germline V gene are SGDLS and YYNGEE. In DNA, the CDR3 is TGTGCCAGCAGCCCGGGATCATCCTACGAGCAGTACTTC. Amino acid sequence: CASSPGSSYEQYF.

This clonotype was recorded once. CDR3 protein: CASSLGPSGSNTDTQYF. CDR3 bases: TGTGCCAGCAGCTTAGGGCCTAGCGGGAGTAACACAGATACGCAGTATTTT. The chain combines TRBV7-9 with TRBJ2-3; 10 bases align to TRBD2. After removal of 1 base from V and 2 bases from J, the junction contained 6 bases not matched to a gene. Germline CDR1 SEHNR, CDR2 FQNEAQ (reference sequence). The CDR3 runs 17 residues.

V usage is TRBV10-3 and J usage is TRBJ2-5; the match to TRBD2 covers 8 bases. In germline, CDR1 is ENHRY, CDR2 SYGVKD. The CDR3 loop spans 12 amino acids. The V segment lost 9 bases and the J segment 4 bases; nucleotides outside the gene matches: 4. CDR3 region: CAMGTSRETQYF. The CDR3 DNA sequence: TGTGCCATGGGGACTAGTAGAGAGACCCAGTACTTC.

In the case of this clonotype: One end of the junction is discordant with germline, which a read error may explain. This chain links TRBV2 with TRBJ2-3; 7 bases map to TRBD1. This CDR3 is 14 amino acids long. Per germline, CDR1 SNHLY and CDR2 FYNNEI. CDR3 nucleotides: TGTGCCAGCAGGGGACAGATTAGCACAGACACGCAGTATTTT. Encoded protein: CASRGQISTDTQYF. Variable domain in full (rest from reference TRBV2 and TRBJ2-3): EPEVTQTPSHQVTQMGQEVILRCVPISNHLYFYWYRQILGQKVEFLVSFYNNEISEKSEIFDDQFSVERPDGSNFTLKIRSTKLEDSAMYFCASRGQISTDTQYFGPGTRLTVL.

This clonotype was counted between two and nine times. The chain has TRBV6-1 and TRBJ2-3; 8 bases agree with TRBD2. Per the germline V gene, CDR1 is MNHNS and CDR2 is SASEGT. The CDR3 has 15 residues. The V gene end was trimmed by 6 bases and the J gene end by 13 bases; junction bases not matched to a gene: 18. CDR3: CASSPLAAGVVKEYF. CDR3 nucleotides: TGTGCCAGCAGCCCACTAGCGGCGGGGGTAGTAAAGGAGTATTTT.

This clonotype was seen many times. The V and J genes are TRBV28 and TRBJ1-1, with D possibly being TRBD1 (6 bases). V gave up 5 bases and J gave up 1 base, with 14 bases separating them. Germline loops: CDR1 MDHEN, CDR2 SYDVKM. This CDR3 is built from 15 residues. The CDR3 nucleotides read TGTGCCAGCAGTCACAGGAACAGGGCGAACACTGAAGCTTTCTTT. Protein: CASSHRNRANTEAFF.

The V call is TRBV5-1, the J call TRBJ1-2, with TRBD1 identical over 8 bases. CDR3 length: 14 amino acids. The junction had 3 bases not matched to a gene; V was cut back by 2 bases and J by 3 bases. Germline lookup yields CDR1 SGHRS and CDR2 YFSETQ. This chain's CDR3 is CASSLLQGDYGYTF. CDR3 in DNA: TGCGCCAGCAGCTTACTACAGGGGGACTATGGCTACACCTTC.

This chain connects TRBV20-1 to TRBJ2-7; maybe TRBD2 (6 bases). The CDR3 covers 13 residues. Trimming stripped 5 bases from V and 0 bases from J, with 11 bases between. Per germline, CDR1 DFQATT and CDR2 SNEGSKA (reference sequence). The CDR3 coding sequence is TGCAGTGCTGAAAGCGGGTACTCCTACGAGCAGTACTTC. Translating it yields CSAESGYSYEQYF.

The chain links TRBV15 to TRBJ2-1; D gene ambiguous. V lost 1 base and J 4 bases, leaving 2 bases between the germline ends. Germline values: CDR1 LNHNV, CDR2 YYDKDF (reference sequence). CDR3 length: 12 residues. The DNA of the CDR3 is TGTGCCACCAGCAGAGTGTACAATGAGCAGTTCTTC. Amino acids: CATSRVYNEQFF.

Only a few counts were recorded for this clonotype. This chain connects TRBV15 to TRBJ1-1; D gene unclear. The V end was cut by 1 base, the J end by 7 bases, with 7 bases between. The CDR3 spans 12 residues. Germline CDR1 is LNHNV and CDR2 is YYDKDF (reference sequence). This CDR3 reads CATSRAGFEAFF. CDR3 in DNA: TGTGCCACCAGCAGAGCTGGGTTTGAAGCTTTCTTT.

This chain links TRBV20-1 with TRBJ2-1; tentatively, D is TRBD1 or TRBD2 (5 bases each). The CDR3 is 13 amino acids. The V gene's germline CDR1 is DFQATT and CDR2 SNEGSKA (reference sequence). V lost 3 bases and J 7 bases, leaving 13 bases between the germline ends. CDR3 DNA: TGCAGTGCTAGTAATCCGGGGACGAATGAGCAGTTCTTC. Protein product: CSASNPGTNEQFF.

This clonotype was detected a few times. The CDR3 spells CASSLSGGSTDTQYF. The CDR3 DNA reads TGTGCCAGCAGCTTAAGCGGGGGAAGCACAGATACGCAGTATTTT. The gene calls are TRBV7-3 and TRBJ2-3; TRBD2 matches at 7 bases. V shed 1 base and J 0 bases; nucleotides not matched to a gene: 1. Germline CDR1 SGHTA, CDR2 FQGTGA. This CDR3 spans 15 amino acids.

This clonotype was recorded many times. The CDR3 sequence is CASSHNYGYTF. CDR3 nucleotide sequence: TGTGCCAGCAGCCACAACTATGGCTACACCTTC. This sequence joins TRBV3-1 and TRBJ1-2; D not resolved. V lost 3 bases, J lost 2 bases, and 1 base lay in between. The germline CDR1 and CDR2 sequences are LGHDT and YNNKEL (reference sequence). The CDR3 sequence is 11 residues long. The full variable domain, completed using reference TRBV3-1 and TRBJ1-2, is DTAVSQTPKYLVTQMGNDKSIKCEQNLGHDTMYWYKQDSKKFLKIMFSYNNKELIINETVPNRFSPKSPDKAHLNLHINSLELGDSAVYFCASSHNYGYTFGSGTRLTVV.